This TCR beta chain is from a study of regulatory T cells in long-lasting Graves disease. Time point: newly diagnosed GD, antithyroid drugs for less than 3 months. Scientists built the TCR library using RNA that was extracted from PBMCs. There are many counts of this clonotype. At one boundary the junction diverges from the germline segment, which might be a read error. The TCR beta library used iRepertoire HTBI primers with Arm-PCR amplification of CDR3. TCRdb reprocessed the multiplex PCR reads with MiXCR, giving one entry per CDR3 protein. The sample contains under 800,000 distinct CDR3 sequences, around 17% of which appear only once. There are 13 residues in the CDR3. The germline V gene encodes CDR1 SEHNR and CDR2 FQNEAQ (reference sequence). In addition, the sample was reused for a study of T cells in Graves' hyperthyroidism and ophthalmopathy.

This sample comprised peripheral blood mononuclear cells (PBMCs), obtained at new diagnosis, from a patient treated with antithyroid drugs. This TCR was sampled from a woman younger than 45 with Graves disease. The J gene is TRBJ1-4, the V gene TRBV7-9; TRBD1 might be the D (5 bases). This CDR3 reads CASSSASGDAPNF. CDR3 DNA sequence: TGTGCCAGCAGCTCTGCCAGCGGGGACGCCCCGAATTTT.